This passage covers 21 T cell receptor beta chains from one sample sequenced in a study of CD8 T cells in Susac syndrome. An input of about 0.5 to 1 ug of RNA was subjected to reverse transcription using random hexamers. TCRdb ran MiXCR on the immunoSEQ multiplex PCR reads and lists one entry per CDR3 protein. The sample lists 150,000 to 200,000 distinct CDR3 sequences, 90% to 95% seen once, with approximately 0.09% in the top ten. Sequenced: CD4+ T cells from PBMCs. The receptors here all came from a human donor with Susac syndrome.

This sequence joins TRBV10-3 and TRBJ1-2; the D gene is possibly TRBD1 (5 bases). Per germline, CDR1 ENHRY and CDR2 SYGVKD. This CDR3 spans 12 amino acids. V lost 4 bases and J lost 2, with 5 bases in between. CDR3 sequence: CAISGDNYGYTF. CDR3 bases: TGTGCCATCAGTGGGGACAACTATGGCTACACCTTC.

The rearrangement joins TRBV28 to TRBJ1-5; D gene uncertain. This CDR3 is 17 amino acids long. V was shortened by 3 bases and J by 1 base, with 16 bases between the two germline ends. The germline V gene has CDR1 MDHEN and CDR2 SYDVKM. For the CDR3, the DNA is TGTGCCAGCAGTTTCTTAGGGTGGAGGGTAAGCAATCAGCCCCAGCATTTT. Translating it yields CASSFLGWRVSNQPQHF.

V gene TRBV20-1 combines with J gene TRBJ2-1; D call uncertain. The length of the CDR3 is 13 residues. Germline V gene lookup returns CDR1 DFQATT and CDR2 SNEGSKA (reference sequence). The V end was cut by 0 bases, the J end by 8 bases, with 11 bases between. The CDR3 coding sequence is TGCAGTGCTAGAGAGGGCCCTCCGGATGAGCAGTTCTTC. Translated, it gives CSAREGPPDEQFF.

This sequence joins TRBV27 and TRBJ2-1; possible D gene TRBD1, 5 bases. Deletions cut 6 bases from V and 14 bases from J, with 17 bases between. The CDR3 is made up of 12 amino acids. Germline V gene sequence: CDR1 MNHEY, CDR2 SMNVEV (reference sequence). CDR3 bases: TGTGCCAGCAGGCAAAGGACATCTCAGGAGTTCTTC. Its protein product is CASRQRTSQEFF.

The sample holds one count of this clonotype. The rearrangement joins TRBV9 to TRBJ2-5; D not certain. The germline V gene encodes CDR1 SGDLS and CDR2 YYNGEE. The CDR3 runs to 15 residues. V dropped 4 bases and J dropped 0 bases, with 13 bases sitting between them. CDR3: CASSSGLSYQETQYF. In DNA form, the CDR3 reads TGTGCCAGCAGCTCCGGGTTATCCTACCAAGAGACCCAGTACTTC.

This clonotype was picked up a small number of times. The J gene is TRBJ2-3, the V gene TRBV5-1, with a tentative D call TRBD2 (6 bases). The germline V gene encodes CDR1 SGHRS and CDR2 YFSETQ. The CDR3 is 16 amino acids. Deletions cut 4 bases from V and 0 bases from J, with 15 bases between. The CDR3, as DNA: TGCGCCAGCAGCCTATTAGCGGAACCTAGCACAGATACGCAGTATTTT. Its protein is CASSLLAEPSTDTQYF. Combining the CDR3 with reference TRBV5-1 and TRBJ2-3 gives the whole variable domain KAGVTQTPRYLIKTRGQQVTLSCSPISGHRSVSWYQQTPGQGLQFLFEYFSETQRNKGNFPGRFSGRQFSNSRSEMNVSTLELGDSALYLCASSLLAEPSTDTQYFGPGTRLTVL.

The rearrangement uses TRBV10-3 and TRBJ2-7; no clear D gene. CDR1 and CDR2 from the germline V gene are ENHRY and SYGVKD. CDR3 length: 14 amino acids. Trimming shortened V by 7 bases and J by 0 bases, and 13 bases separated the two germline ends. The CDR3: CAITSDVSSYEQYF. Written as DNA, the CDR3 is TGTGCCATCACCTCGGACGTGAGCTCCTACGAGCAGTACTTC.

The chain uses TRBV4-1 and TRBJ1-6, with 8 bases matching TRBD1. CDR3 length: 14 residues. Germline CDR1 MGHRA, CDR2 YSYEKL. Trimming at V came to 4 bases and at J to 10 bases, leaving 6 bases not matched to a gene. The DNA for the CDR3 is TGCGCCAGCAGCCCGGACAGGGACGTCTCACCCCTCCACTTT. Amino acids: CASSPDRDVSPLHF.

This chain uses TRBV7-2 with TRBJ2-6; the D gene is possibly TRBD2 (6 bases). CDR1 is SGHTA and CDR2 is FQGNSA in the germline V gene. This CDR3 has 14 residues. Trimming left V 5 bases short and J 7 bases short, with 12 bases between. DNA for the CDR3: TGTGCCAGCAGCGGGGGGACTTCCGCCAACGTCCTGACTTTC. It codes for CASSGGTSANVLTF.

V and J are TRBV6-6 and TRBJ1-2, with D perhaps matching TRBD1 (5 bases). CDR3 length equals 14 residues. Germline V gene lookup returns CDR1 MNHNY and CDR2 SVGAGI (reference sequence). V was pared by 7 bases and J by 1 base, with 13 bases between. CDR3: CASIYKGDNYGYTF. The DNA of the CDR3 is TGTGCCAGCATCTACAAAGGGGATAACTATGGCTACACCTTC.

The chain uses TRBV12-5 and TRBJ1-1; D ambiguous. Germline V gene lookup returns CDR1 LGHNT and CDR2 FRNRAP. The CDR3 is 14 residues long. V lost 3 bases to trimming and J lost 2 bases, with 10 bases between them. The CDR3 loop reads CASGFARGNTEAFF. The CDR3 DNA reads as TGTGCTAGTGGTTTTGCGCGTGGAAACACTGAAGCTTTCTTT.

V is TRBV4-1 and J is TRBJ2-7; D gene ambiguous. CDR1 and CDR2 from the germline V gene are MGHRA and YSYEKL. The CDR3 length is 13 residues. V was pared by 9 bases and J by 4 bases, with 16 bases between. CDR3 sequence reads: CASSLRVEYEQYF. The CDR3 nucleotides read TGCGCCAGTTCGTTAAGGGTGGAATACGAGCAGTACTTC.

V usage is TRBV12-3 or TRBV12-4 and J usage is TRBJ2-7; 7 positions agree with TRBD1. The CDR3 runs to 14 residues. V shed 6 bases, J shed 6 bases, and the junction held 11 bases outside the gene matches. This chain's CDR3 is CASSRPGTVGEQYF. In DNA, the CDR3 is TGTGCCAGCAGCCGTCCCGGGACAGTTGGCGAGCAGTACTTC.

The chain uses TRBV18 and TRBJ1-1; 9 positions agree with TRBD1. This CDR3 has 16 amino acids. Germline assignment: CDR1 KGHSH and CDR2 LQKENI. V lost 2 bases and J lost 3; bases outside the gene matches: 7. As DNA, the CDR3 is TGTGCCAGCTCACCATCGGGACAGGGAATTGACACTGAAGCTTTCTTT. It is translated as CASSPSGQGIDTEAFF.

The chain joins TRBV20-1 to TRBJ2-7; TRBD2 matches 10 bases. The CDR3 runs to 14 residues. The germline CDR1 and CDR2 sequences are DFQATT and SNEGSKA (reference sequence). V dropped 3 bases and J dropped 6; count of bases not matched to a gene: 8. CDR3 protein: CSARRSGRPGEQYF. In nucleotides, the CDR3 is TGCAGTGCTAGGCGTAGCGGGAGGCCGGGCGAGCAGTACTTC.

The CDR3 DNA is TGTGCCAGCAGCGCGGGAGATACGCAGTATTTT. It yields the protein CASSAGDTQYF. The chain couples TRBV9 to TRBJ2-3; D is uncertain. Germline V lookup: CDR1 SGDLS, CDR2 YYNGEE. V lost 3 bases, J lost 5 bases, and 4 bases lay in between. The CDR3 has 11 residues.

The CDR3 protein is CASSLASGGRAQETQYF. In DNA form, the CDR3 reads TGTGCCAGCAGCTTGGCTAGCGGGGGCCGCGCTCAAGAGACCCAGTACTTC. The chain carries TRBV5-4 and TRBJ2-5, with 10 bases fitting TRBD2. Germline values: CDR1 SGHNT, CDR2 YYREEE (reference sequence). The CDR3 is made up of 17 amino acids. J lost 2 bases, V lost 0 bases, and 7 bases had no gene match.

V gene TRBV3-1 combines with J gene TRBJ2-2, with TRBD1 matching 7 bases. Germline CDR1 and CDR2: LGHDT and YNNKEL (reference sequence). The CDR3 spans 16 residues. With V trimmed by 4 bases and J by 2 bases, 7 bases remained unmatched. CDR3 protein: CASSPFRDSNTGELFF. CDR3 nucleotide sequence: TGTGCCAGCAGCCCATTCCGGGACAGCAACACCGGGGAGCTGTTTTTT. The full variable domain, with the rest looked up from reference TRBV3-1 and TRBJ2-2, is DTAVSQTPKYLVTQMGNDKSIKCEQNLGHDTMYWYKQDSKKFLKIMFSYNNKELIINETVPNRFSPKSPDKAHLNLHINSLELGDSAVYFCASSPFRDSNTGELFFGEGSRLTVL.

This chain uses TRBV5-1 with TRBJ2-2; 9 bases are shared with TRBD1. Germline-derived CDR1 and CDR2 are SGHRS and YFSETQ. V was clipped by 8 bases and J by 11 bases; unmatched bases: 7. This CDR3 comprises 12 residues. Here the CDR3 DNA reads TGCGCCAGTGGGGACAGGGCCGCAGAGCTGTTTTTT. Protein product: CASGDRAAELFF.

This clonotype showed up just once. The V and J genes are TRBV11-2 and TRBJ1-1; tentatively, D is TRBD1 (5 bases). V shed 5 bases and J shed 1 base, with 11 bases lying between them. The CDR3 is 14 residues long. Germline assignment: CDR1 SGHAT and CDR2 FQNNGV. The CDR3 protein is CASSQKTENTEAFF. As DNA, the CDR3 is TGTGCCAGCAGCCAAAAGACAGAGAACACTGAAGCTTTCTTT.

This clonotype came up once. V gene TRBV5-1 combines with J gene TRBJ2-7, with 15 bases aligning to TRBD2. J was trimmed by 4 bases and V by 3 bases; bases with no gene match: 5. CDR1 is SGHRS, CDR2 YFSETQ, per germline. The CDR3 loop spans 16 amino acids. In DNA, the CDR3 is TGCGCCAGCAGCTCTGGACTAGCGGGAGGGCTATACGAGCAGTACTTC. It encodes CASSSGLAGGLYEQYF.